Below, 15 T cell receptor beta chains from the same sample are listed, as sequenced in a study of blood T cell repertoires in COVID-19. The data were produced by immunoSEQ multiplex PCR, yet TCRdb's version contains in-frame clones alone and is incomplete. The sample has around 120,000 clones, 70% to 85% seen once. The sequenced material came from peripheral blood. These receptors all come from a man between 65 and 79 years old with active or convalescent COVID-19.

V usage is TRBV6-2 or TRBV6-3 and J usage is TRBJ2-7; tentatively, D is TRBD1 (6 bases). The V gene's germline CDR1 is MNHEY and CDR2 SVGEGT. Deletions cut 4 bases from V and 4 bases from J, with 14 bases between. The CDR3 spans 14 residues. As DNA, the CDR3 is TGTGCCAGCAGTTTGGACAGCTATCAATACGAGCAGTACTTC. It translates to CASSLDSYQYEQYF.

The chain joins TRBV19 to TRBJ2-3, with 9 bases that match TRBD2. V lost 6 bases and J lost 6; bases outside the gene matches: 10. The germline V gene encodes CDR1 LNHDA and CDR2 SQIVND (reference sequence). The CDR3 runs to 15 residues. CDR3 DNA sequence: TGTGCCAGTAGATCCCGGGATAGCGGGGGTGATACGCAGTATTTT. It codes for CASRSRDSGGDTQYF.

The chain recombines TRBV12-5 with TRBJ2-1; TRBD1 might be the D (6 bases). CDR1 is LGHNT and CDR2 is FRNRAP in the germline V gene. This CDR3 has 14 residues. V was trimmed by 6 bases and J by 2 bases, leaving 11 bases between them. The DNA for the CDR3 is TGTGCTAGTGGAACCGGGACACCCTACAATGAGCAGTTCTTC. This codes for CASGTGTPYNEQFF. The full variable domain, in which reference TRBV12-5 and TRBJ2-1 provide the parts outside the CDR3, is DARVTQTPRHKVTEMGQEVTMRCQPILGHNTVFWYRQTMMQGLELLAYFRNRAPLDDSGMPKDRFSAEMPDATLATLKIQPSEPRDSAVYFCASGTGTPYNEQFFGPGTRLTVL.

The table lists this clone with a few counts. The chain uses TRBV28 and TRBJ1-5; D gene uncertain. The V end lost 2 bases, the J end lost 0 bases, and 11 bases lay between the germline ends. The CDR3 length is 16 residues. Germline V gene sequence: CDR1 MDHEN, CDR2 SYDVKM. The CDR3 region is CASSLGVLHSNQPQHF. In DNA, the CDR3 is TGTGCCAGCAGTTTAGGAGTACTGCATAGCAATCAGCCCCAGCATTTT.

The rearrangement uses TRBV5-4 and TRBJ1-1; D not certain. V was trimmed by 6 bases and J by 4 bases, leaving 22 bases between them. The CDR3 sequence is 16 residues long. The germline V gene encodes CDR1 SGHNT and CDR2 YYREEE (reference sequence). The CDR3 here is CASIPSPDRRGTEAFF. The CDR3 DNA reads TGTGCCAGCATCCCTTCTCCAGACCGCCGGGGCACTGAAGCTTTCTTT.

Here the CDR3 DNA reads TGTGCCAGCAGCACCCTGCCGGGAGATGGTACGCAGTATTTT. Translated: CASSTLPGDGTQYF. V gene TRBV7-2 combines with J gene TRBJ2-3; TRBD2 is a possible D gene (6 bases). The CDR3 runs 14 residues. Germline assignment: CDR1 SGHTA and CDR2 FQGNSA. V gave up 5 bases and J gave up 8 bases, with 17 bases separating them.

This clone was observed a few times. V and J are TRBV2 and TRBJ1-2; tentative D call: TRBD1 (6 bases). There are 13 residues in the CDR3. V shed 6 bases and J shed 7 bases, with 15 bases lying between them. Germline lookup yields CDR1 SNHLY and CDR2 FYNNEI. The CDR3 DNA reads TGTGCCAGCAGGGTCGAGGGGGTGCGTGGCTACACCTTC. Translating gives CASRVEGVRGYTF.

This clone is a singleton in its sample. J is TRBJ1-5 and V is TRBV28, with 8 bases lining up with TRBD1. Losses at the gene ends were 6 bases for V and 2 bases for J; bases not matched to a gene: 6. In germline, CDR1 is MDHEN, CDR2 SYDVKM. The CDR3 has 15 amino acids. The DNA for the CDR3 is TGTGCCAGCAGCGACGGACAGGGTGGCAATCAGCCCCAGCATTTT. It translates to CASSDGQGGNQPQHF.

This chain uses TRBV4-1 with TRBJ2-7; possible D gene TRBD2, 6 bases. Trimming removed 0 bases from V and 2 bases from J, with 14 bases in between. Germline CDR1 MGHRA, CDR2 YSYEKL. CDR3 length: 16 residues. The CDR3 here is CASSQDAGLGTYEQYF. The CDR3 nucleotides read TGCGCCAGCAGCCAAGATGCGGGGTTAGGCACCTACGAGCAGTACTTC.

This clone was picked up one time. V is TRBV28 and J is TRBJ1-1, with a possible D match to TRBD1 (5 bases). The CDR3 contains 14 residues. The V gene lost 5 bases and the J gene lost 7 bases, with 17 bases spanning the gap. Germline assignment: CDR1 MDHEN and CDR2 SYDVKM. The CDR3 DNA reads TGTGCCAGCAGTCGCGGGGGACCCGTCATTGAAGCTTTCTTT. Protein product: CASSRGGPVIEAFF. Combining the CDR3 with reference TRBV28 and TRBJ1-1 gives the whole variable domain DVKVTQSSRYLVKRTGEKVFLECVQDMDHENMFWYRQDPGLGLRLIYFSYDVKMKEKGDIPEGYSVSREKKERFSLILESASTNQTSMYLCASSRGGPVIEAFFGQGTRLTVV.

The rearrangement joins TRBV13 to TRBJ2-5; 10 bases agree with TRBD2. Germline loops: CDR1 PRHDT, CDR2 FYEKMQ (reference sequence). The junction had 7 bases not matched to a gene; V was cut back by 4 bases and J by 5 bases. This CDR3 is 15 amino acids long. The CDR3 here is CASSSSAGGAETQYF. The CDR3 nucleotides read TGTGCCAGCAGCTCATCAGCGGGAGGGGCGGAGACCCAGTACTTC.

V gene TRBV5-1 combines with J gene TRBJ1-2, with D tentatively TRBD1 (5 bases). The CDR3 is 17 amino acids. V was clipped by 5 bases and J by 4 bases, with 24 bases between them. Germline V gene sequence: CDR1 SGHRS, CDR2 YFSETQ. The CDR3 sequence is CASSSGRRGAKGYGYTF. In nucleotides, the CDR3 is TGCGCCAGCAGTTCGGGACGGAGGGGCGCAAAAGGCTATGGCTACACCTTC. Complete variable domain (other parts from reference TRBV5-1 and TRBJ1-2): KAGVTQTPRYLIKTRGQQVTLSCSPISGHRSVSWYQQTPGQGLQFLFEYFSETQRNKGNFPGRFSGRQFSNSRSEMNVSTLELGDSALYLCASSSGRRGAKGYGYTFGSGTRLTVV.

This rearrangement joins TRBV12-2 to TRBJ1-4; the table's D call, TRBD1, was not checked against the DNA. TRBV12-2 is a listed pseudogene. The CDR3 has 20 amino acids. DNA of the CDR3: TGTGCAAGTCGCTTAGCGCTGGACAGGGGGCGCAGGATCGCTAATGAAAAACTGTTTTTT. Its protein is CASRLALDRGRRIANEKLFF.

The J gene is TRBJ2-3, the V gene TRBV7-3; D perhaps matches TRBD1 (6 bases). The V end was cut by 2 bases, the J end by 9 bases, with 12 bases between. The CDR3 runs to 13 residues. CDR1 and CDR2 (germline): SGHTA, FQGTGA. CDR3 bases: TGTGCCAGCAGCTTAGCGCCAGGGGAAACGCAGTATTTT. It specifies CASSLAPGETQYF. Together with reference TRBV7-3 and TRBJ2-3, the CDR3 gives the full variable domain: GAGVSQTPSNKVTEKGKYVELRCDPISGHTALYWYRQSLGQGPEFLIYFQGTGAADDSGLPNDRFFAVRPEGSVSTLKIQRTERGDSAVYLCASSLAPGETQYFGPGTRLTVL.

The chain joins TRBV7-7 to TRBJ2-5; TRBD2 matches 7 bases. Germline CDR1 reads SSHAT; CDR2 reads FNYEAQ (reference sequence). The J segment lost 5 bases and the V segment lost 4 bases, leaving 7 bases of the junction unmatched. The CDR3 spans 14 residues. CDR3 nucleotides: TGTGCCAGCAGCTCGGGAGGAGGGCGTGAGACCCAGTACTTC. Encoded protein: CASSSGGGRETQYF.